The next 3 T cell receptor beta chains were all read from a single sample in a study of cytomegalovirus exposure and HLA in healthy donors. Researchers ran the PCR with 60 Vbeta and 13 Jbeta primers. Libraries were prepared by immunoSEQ multiplex PCR; TCRdb keeps only in-frame clonotypes and omits some of them. The sample records around 170,000 clones, over 65% being singletons. Specimen: PBMCs. These receptors all come from a man in his fifties or sixties in good health and CMV-seronegative.

The chain is built from TRBV5-1 and TRBJ1-2; 9 nucleotides agree with TRBD1. V lost 4 bases to trimming and J lost 7 bases; unmatched junction nucleotides: 11. The CDR3 is 15 residues long. Germline CDR1 reads SGHRS; CDR2 reads YFSETQ. The CDR3 is CASSITIGTGLGYTF. Written as DNA, the CDR3 is TGCGCCAGCAGCATAACGATCGGGACAGGGCTTGGCTACACCTTC.

CDR3 in amino acids: CASSARGGGGYGYTF. For the CDR3, the DNA is TGTGCCAGCAGCGCCCGAGGGGGGGGCGGGTATGGCTACACCTTC. The rearrangement links TRBV7-9 to TRBJ1-2; a weak D match, TRBD1 (6 bases). V was cut by 5 bases and J by 5 bases, with 18 bases left in between. Germline V CDR1 and CDR2: SEHNR, FQNEAQ (reference sequence). CDR3 size: 15 residues.

V is TRBV30 and J is TRBJ2-7; TRBD2 aligns across 10 bases. The V segment lost 7 bases and the J segment 3 bases; nucleotides outside the gene matches: 9. Germline CDR1 reads GTSNPN; CDR2 reads SVGIG (reference sequence). The CDR3 has 14 amino acids. DNA of the CDR3: TGTGCCTTGGGACTTACTAGCGGGATCTACGAGCAGTACTTC. Translating it yields CALGLTSGIYEQYF. Combining the CDR3 with reference TRBV30 and TRBJ2-7 gives the whole variable domain SQTIHQWPATLVQPVGSPLSLECTVEGTSNPNLYWYRQAAGRGLQLLFYSVGIGQISSEVPQNLSASRPQDRQFILSSKKLLLSDSGFYLCALGLTSGIYEQYFGPGTRLTVT.